The 4 T cell receptor beta chains below all came from one sample that was sequenced in a study of beta chain features in type 1 diabetes. Broader study findings: Shortening of TCRB CDR3s, moderate but significant, appeared in all four CD4+ subsets of Type 1 diabetes patients.

Their antigens remain unidentified. Isolated RNA was reverse transcribed in full, so expressed TCRB transcripts were sequenced. Method: immunoSEQ multiplex PCR; TCRdb's copy keeps in-frame clones and lacks some. The data show a few hundred thousand clones, 16% seen once. Sequencing input: naive CD4+ T cells from blood. The origin of the receptors is a man aged 30 to 45 with type 1 diabetes.

This chain links TRBV27 with TRBJ1-2; D is ambiguous. V was shortened by 3 bases and J by 6 bases, with 11 bases between the two germline ends. The CDR3 totals 13 residues. The germline gives CDR1 MNHEY, CDR2 SMNVEV (reference sequence). CDR3 residues: CASSFLGRDGYTF. CDR3 in DNA: TGTGCCAGCAGTTTCCTCGGACGGGATGGCTACACCTTC.

V is TRBV30 and J is TRBJ2-5, with 16 bases matching TRBD2. CDR1 and CDR2 (germline): GTSNPN, SVGIG (reference sequence). The CDR3 has 17 amino acids. The V segment lost 3 bases and the J segment 2 bases; nucleotides outside the gene matches: 6. The CDR3 here is CAWSKGLAGGPQETQYF. In DNA form, the CDR3 reads TGTGCCTGGAGCAAGGGACTAGCGGGAGGGCCGCAAGAGACCCAGTACTTC.

The chain is built from TRBV27 and TRBJ2-3; TRBD1 agrees at 11 bases. The length of the CDR3 is 15 residues. Germline V gene lookup returns CDR1 MNHEY and CDR2 SMNVEV (reference sequence). After removal of 7 bases from V and 7 bases from J, the junction contained 10 bases not matched to a gene. This chain's CDR3 is CASKSPGQGAYTQYF. The CDR3 DNA is TGTGCCAGCAAAAGCCCCGGACAGGGGGCATATACGCAGTATTTT.

The V gene is TRBV5-1, the J gene TRBJ2-3; maybe TRBD2 (5 bases). CDR3 length: 11 amino acids. Germline V CDR1 and CDR2: SGHRS, YFSETQ. The V end lost 5 bases, the J end lost 6 bases, and 7 bases lay between the germline ends. CDR3 DNA: TGCGCCAGCAGTACTAGGGATACGCAGTATTTT. Its translation: CASSTRDTQYF.